The clone carrying this T cell receptor beta chain has just one count. CDR1 and CDR2 (germline): MGHDK, SYGVNS. V lost 2 bases and J lost 6; bases outside the gene matches: 11. CDR3 length equals 18 residues. Sequencing was performed with immunoSEQ multiplex PCR; in TCRdb, only in-frame clones are kept and a portion is missing. The sample contains a few hundred thousand clones, 88% of which appear only once. The sample is drawn from a study of blood T cell repertoires in COVID-19. About the research overall: PBMCs, B-cell-depleted T cells, or T cells provided the cDNA or gDNA that made up the material.

Sequencing was done on a sample of PBMCs or T cells enriched from blood (not recorded which). This clonotype was obtained from a middle-aged woman who had recovered from COVID-19. V usage is TRBV25-1 and J usage is TRBJ2-3; 13 bases fit TRBD2. The CDR3: CASSEPQGLAGFADTQYF. CDR3 nucleotide sequence: TGTGCCAGCAGTGAACCTCAGGGACTAGCGGGATTTGCGGATACGCAGTATTTT.